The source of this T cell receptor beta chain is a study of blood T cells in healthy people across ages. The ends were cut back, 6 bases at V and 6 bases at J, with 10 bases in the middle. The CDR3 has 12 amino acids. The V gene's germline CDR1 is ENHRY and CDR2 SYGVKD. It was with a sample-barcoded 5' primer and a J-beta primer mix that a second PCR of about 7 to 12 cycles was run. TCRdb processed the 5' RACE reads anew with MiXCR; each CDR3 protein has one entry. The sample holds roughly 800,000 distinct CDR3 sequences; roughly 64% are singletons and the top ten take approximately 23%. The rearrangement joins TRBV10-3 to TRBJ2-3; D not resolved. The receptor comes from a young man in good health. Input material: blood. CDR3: CAISGDSDTQYF. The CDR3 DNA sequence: TGTGCCATCAGCGGAGACTCGGATACGCAGTATTTT.